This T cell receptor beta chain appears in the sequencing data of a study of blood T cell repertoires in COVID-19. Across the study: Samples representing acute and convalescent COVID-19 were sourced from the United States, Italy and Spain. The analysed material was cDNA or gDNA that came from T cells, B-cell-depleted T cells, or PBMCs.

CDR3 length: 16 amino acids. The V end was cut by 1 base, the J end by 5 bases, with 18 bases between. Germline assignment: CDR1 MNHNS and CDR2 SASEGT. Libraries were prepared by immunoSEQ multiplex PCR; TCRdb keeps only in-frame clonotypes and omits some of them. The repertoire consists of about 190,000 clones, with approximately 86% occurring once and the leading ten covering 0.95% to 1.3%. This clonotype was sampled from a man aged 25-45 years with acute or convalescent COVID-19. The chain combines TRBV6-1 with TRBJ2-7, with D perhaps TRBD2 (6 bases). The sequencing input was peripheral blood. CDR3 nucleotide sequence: TGTGCCAGCAGTGAAGGGTCATGGGGGGTAGGAGACGAGCAGTACTTC. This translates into CASSEGSWGVGDEQYF.